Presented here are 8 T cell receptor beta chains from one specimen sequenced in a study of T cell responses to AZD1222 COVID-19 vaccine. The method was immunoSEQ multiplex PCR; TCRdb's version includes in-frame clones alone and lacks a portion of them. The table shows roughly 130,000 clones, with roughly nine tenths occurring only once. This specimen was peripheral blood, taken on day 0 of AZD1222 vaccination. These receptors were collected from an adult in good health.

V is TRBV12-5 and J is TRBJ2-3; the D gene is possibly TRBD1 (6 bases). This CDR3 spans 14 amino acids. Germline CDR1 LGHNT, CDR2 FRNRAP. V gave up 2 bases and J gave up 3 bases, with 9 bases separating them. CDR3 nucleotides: TGTGCTAGTGGTTTGTGGACAGAGACAGATACGCAGTATTTT. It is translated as CASGLWTETDTQYF.

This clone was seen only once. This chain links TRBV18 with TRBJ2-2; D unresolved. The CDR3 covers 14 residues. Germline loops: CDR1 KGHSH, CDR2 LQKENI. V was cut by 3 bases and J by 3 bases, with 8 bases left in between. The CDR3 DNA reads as TGTGCCAGCTCACCCATATGGGACACCGGGGAGCTGTTTTTT. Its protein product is CASSPIWDTGELFF.

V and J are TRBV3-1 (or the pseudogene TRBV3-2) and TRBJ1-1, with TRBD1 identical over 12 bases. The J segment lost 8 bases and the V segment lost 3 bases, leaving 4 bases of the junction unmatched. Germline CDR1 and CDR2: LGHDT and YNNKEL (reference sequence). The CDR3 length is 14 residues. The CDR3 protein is CASSHRDRGLEAFF. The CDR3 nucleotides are TGTGCCAGCAGCCACCGGGACAGGGGGCTAGAAGCTTTCTTT.

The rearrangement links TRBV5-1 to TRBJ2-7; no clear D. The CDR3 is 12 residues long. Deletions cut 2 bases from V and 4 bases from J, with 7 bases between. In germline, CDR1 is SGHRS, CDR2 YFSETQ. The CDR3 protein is CASSFQGYEQYF. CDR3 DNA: TGCGCCAGCAGCTTTCAAGGATACGAGCAGTACTTC. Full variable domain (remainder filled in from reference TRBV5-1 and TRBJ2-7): KAGVTQTPRYLIKTRGQQVTLSCSPISGHRSVSWYQQTPGQGLQFLFEYFSETQRNKGNFPGRFSGRQFSNSRSEMNVSTLELGDSALYLCASSFQGYEQYFGPGTRLTVT.

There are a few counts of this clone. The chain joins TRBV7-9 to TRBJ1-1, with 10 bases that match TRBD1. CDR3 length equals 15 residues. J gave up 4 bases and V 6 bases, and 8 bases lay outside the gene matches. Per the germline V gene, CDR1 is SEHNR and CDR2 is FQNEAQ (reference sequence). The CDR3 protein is CASRPRQGAGTEAFF. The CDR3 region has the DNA TGTGCCAGCAGACCAAGACAGGGGGCCGGCACTGAAGCTTTCTTT.

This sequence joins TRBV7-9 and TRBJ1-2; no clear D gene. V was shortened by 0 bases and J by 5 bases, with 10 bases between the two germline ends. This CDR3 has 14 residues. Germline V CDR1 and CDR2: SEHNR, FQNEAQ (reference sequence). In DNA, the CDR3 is TGTGCCAGCAGCTTAGCCGGCCTAATATATGGCTACACCTTC. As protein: CASSLAGLIYGYTF. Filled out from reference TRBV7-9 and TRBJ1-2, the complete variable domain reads DTGVSQNPRHKITKRGQNVTFRCDPISEHNRLYWYRQTLGQGPEFLTYFQNEAQLEKSRLLSDRFSAERPKGSFSTLEIQRTEQGDSAMYLCASSLAGLIYGYTFGSGTRLTVV.

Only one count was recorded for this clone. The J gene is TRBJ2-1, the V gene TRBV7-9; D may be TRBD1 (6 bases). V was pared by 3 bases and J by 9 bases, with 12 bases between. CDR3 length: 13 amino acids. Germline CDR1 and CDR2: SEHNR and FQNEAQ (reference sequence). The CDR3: CASSFWQGSEQFF. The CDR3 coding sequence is TGTGCCAGCAGCTTCTGGCAGGGGAGTGAGCAGTTCTTC.

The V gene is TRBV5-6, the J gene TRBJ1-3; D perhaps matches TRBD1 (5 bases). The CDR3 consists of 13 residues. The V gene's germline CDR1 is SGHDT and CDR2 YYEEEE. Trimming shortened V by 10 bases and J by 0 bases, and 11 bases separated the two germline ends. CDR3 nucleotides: TGTGCCTGGGGGGTCTACTCTGGAAACACCATATATTTT. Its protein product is CAWGVYSGNTIYF.